One and the same sample provided the 9 T cell receptor beta chains below, sequenced in a study of blood T cell repertoires in COVID-19. Only in-frame clones appear in the TCRdb table, and some are missing; sequencing was by immunoSEQ multiplex PCR. The profile shows 65,000 to 70,000 clones, about three quarters of them singletons. The sample comprised peripheral blood. The receptors shown here come from a human donor in a cohort sampled during active COVID-19.

The rearrangement joins TRBV5-1 to TRBJ1-1, with D possibly TRBD1 on 6 matching bases. Germline V gives CDR1 SGHRS, CDR2 YFSETQ. CDR3 length: 14 amino acids. Trimming pared 0 bases from V and 5 bases from J, leaving 11 bases between. CDR3 sequence (DNA): TGCGCCAGCAGCTTGGGGCAGGGGCTGACTGAAGCTTTCTTT. This translates into CASSLGQGLTEAFF.

This clone was found a few times. This chain joins TRBV20-1 and TRBJ2-7; D is perhaps TRBD2 (6 bases). CDR1 is DFQATT, CDR2 SNEGSKA, per germline (reference sequence). The CDR3 totals 11 residues. The V gene lost 7 bases and the J gene lost 6 bases, with 13 bases spanning the gap. CDR3 coding DNA: TGCAGTGTATCGGGAGCAAGCGAGCAGTACTTC. It specifies CSVSGASEQYF.

This chain links TRBV5-1 with TRBJ2-1; 7 bases agree with TRBD2. Germline V gene lookup returns CDR1 SGHRS and CDR2 YFSETQ. The CDR3 sequence is 15 residues long. V lost 7 bases and J lost 0; bases outside the gene matches: 7. CDR3 nucleotide sequence: TGCGCCAGCTGTTATGGCGGGAGCTCCTACAATGAGCAGTTCTTC. It is translated as CASCYGGSSYNEQFF.

The chain is built from TRBV18 and TRBJ1-5, with D unresolved. CDR1 and CDR2 (germline): KGHSH, LQKENI. The length of the CDR3 is 13 residues. V was pared by 4 bases and J by 3 bases, with 7 bases between. The CDR3 nucleotides read TGTGCCAGCTCACGACAAGACAATCAGCCCCAGCATTTT. This sequence encodes CASSRQDNQPQHF.

The chain has TRBV7-9 and TRBJ1-3; D unresolved. The CDR3 length is 15 residues. The germline V gene encodes CDR1 SEHNR and CDR2 FQNEAQ (reference sequence). Trimming pared 6 bases from V and 2 bases from J, leaving 14 bases between. Here the CDR3 reads CASSSEGLPGNTIYF. The DNA for the CDR3 is TGTGCCAGCAGTTCGGAGGGTTTACCTGGAAACACCATATATTTT.

This chain connects TRBV4-1 to TRBJ2-7, with D maybe TRBD1 (5 bases). V was trimmed by 4 bases and J by 7 bases, leaving 14 bases between them. CDR3 size: 13 residues. CDR1 and CDR2 from the germline V gene are MGHRA and YSYEKL. CDR3 loop: CASSLTAGWEQYF. CDR3 nucleotides: TGCGCCAGCAGCCTAACGGCAGGGTGGGAGCAGTACTTC.

CDR3 sequence: CASSYSGGYGYTF. The DNA for the CDR3 is TGTGCCAGCAGTTACTCAGGGGGCTATGGCTACACCTTC. The chain links TRBV6-5 to TRBJ1-2; TRBD1 is a possible D gene (6 bases). The CDR3 covers 13 residues. Trimming pared 0 bases from V and 4 bases from J, leaving 6 bases between. Looked up from germline, CDR1 is MNHEY and CDR2 is SVGAGI.

The chain couples TRBV15 to TRBJ2-5, with TRBD1 identical over 10 bases. The germline gives CDR1 LNHNV, CDR2 YYDKDF (reference sequence). The CDR3 has 15 amino acids. Trimming took 5 bases from V and 4 from J; bases not matched to a gene: 7. This CDR3 reads CATSRNRDRGETQYF. The CDR3 DNA reads TGTGCCACCAGCCGAAACCGGGACAGGGGAGAGACCCAGTACTTC.

This chain uses TRBV5-1 with TRBJ2-7; 7 bases line up with TRBD1. With V trimmed by 2 bases and J by 2 bases, 10 bases remained unmatched. Per the germline V gene, CDR1 is SGHRS and CDR2 is YFSETQ. The CDR3 totals 16 residues. CDR3 sequence reads: CASSFPKQGSPYEQYF. CDR3 DNA sequence: TGCGCCAGCAGCTTCCCCAAACAGGGGTCCCCCTACGAGCAGTACTTC. The full variable domain, in which reference TRBV5-1 and TRBJ2-7 provide the parts outside the CDR3, is KAGVTQTPRYLIKTRGQQVTLSCSPISGHRSVSWYQQTPGQGLQFLFEYFSETQRNKGNFPGRFSGRQFSNSRSEMNVSTLELGDSALYLCASSFPKQGSPYEQYFGPGTRLTVT.